These T cell receptor beta chains were read from a single sample in a study of blood T cell repertoires in COVID-19. The assay was immunoSEQ multiplex PCR, and TCRdb's table has in-frame clones only and misses some. The sample includes 200,000 or so clones, 80% to 85% of them seen just once. Material: peripheral blood. Every receptor here comes from a woman aged 25 to 39 who had recovered from COVID-19. Each CDR3 is given with its conserved first and last residue. The order of the fields is clone size, D gene, CDR3 length, J gene, V gene, CDR3 DNA, CDR3 protein. The D gene is left open where the match is weak. The size field is filled for only some rows; it gives once, few, many or a size class.

clone_size: .; d_call: .; cdr3_length: 16; j_call: TRBJ2-7; v_call: TRBV7-2; cdr3_nt: TGTGCCAGCAGCTTTTACGCCGCGGGGGCCCGCTACGAGCAGTACTTC; cdr3_aa: CASSFYAAGARYEQYF
clone_size: .; d_call: .; cdr3_length: 15; j_call: TRBJ1-5; v_call: TRBV27; cdr3_nt: TGTGCCAGCAGTTTCGGGGGATACGGCAATCAGCCCCAGCATTTT; cdr3_aa: CASSFGGYGNQPQHF
clone_size: once; d_call: .; cdr3_length: 13; j_call: TRBJ2-7; v_call: TRBV28; cdr3_nt: TGTGCCAGCAGTTTTTCCCCTCTCGGCGAGCAGTACTTC; cdr3_aa: CASSFSPLGEQYF
clone_size: .; d_call: .; cdr3_length: 15; j_call: TRBJ2-1; v_call: TRBV9; cdr3_nt: TGTGCCAGCGGTCTGGAGGGAGACCCCTACAATGAGCAGTTCTTC; cdr3_aa: CASGLEGDPYNEQFF
clone_size: .; d_call: TRBD2; cdr3_length: 17; j_call: TRBJ2-2; v_call: TRBV27; cdr3_nt: TGTGCCAGCAGTGCAAGACTAGCGGGAGCGAACACCGGGGAGCTGTTTTTT; cdr3_aa: CASSARLAGANTGELFF
clone_size: .; d_call: .; cdr3_length: 12; j_call: TRBJ2-7; v_call: TRBV24-1; cdr3_nt: TGTGCCACCAGTGATAACAGCTACGAGCAGTACTTC; cdr3_aa: CATSDNSYEQYF
clone_size: .; d_call: .; cdr3_length: 13; j_call: TRBJ2-7; v_call: TRBV12-3/TRBV12-4; cdr3_nt: TGTGCCAGCAGTTTGTCCAGGGTACACGAGCAGTACTTC; cdr3_aa: CASSLSRVHEQYF
clone_size: .; d_call: .; cdr3_length: 12; j_call: TRBJ1-5; v_call: TRBV27; cdr3_nt: TGTGCCAGCAGTCCTCCCAATCAGCCCCAGCATTTT; cdr3_aa: CASSPPNQPQHF
clone_size: .; d_call: .; cdr3_length: 15; j_call: TRBJ2-3; v_call: TRBV7-3; cdr3_nt: TGTGCCAGCAGCCCACAGGATGGCGGGGCAGATACGCAGTATTTT; cdr3_aa: CASSPQDGGADTQYF
clone_size: .; d_call: .; cdr3_length: 17; j_call: TRBJ2-3; v_call: TRBV11-2; cdr3_nt: TGTGCCAGCAGCCGACTCAGGAGAGGGCAGAGCACAGATACGCAGTATTTT; cdr3_aa: CASSRLRRGQSTDTQYF
clone_size: .; d_call: .; cdr3_length: 16; j_call: TRBJ1-5; v_call: TRBV18; cdr3_nt: TGTGCCAGCTCTCTCAATACTCCCGGTGGCAATCAGCCCCAGCATTTT; cdr3_aa: CASSLNTPGGNQPQHF
clone_size: .; d_call: .; cdr3_length: 13; j_call: TRBJ1-2; v_call: TRBV30; cdr3_nt: TGTGCCTGGACAGCTGGGGCCCCCCGCGGCTACACCTTC; cdr3_aa: CAWTAGAPRGYTF
clone_size: .; d_call: .; cdr3_length: 11; j_call: TRBJ2-3; v_call: TRBV21-1; cdr3_nt: TGTGCCAGCAGCAACGGTGGTACGCAGTATTTT; cdr3_aa: CASSNGGTQYF
clone_size: .; d_call: TRBD1; cdr3_length: 15; j_call: TRBJ2-3; v_call: TRBV18; cdr3_nt: TGTGCCAGCTCATCCCGACAGGGCGGCACAGATACGCAGTATTTT; cdr3_aa: CASSSRQGGTDTQYF
clone_size: .; d_call: .; cdr3_length: 13; j_call: TRBJ2-1; v_call: TRBV18; cdr3_nt: TGTGCCAGCTCACCACCGTCGCGCAATGAGCAGTTCTTC; cdr3_aa: CASSPPSRNEQFF
clone_size: once; d_call: .; cdr3_length: 14; j_call: TRBJ1-4; v_call: TRBV5-1; cdr3_nt: TGCGCCAGCAGCTCAAGCTCTCTTAATGAAAAACTGTTTTTT; cdr3_aa: CASSSSSLNEKLFF
clone_size: .; d_call: .; cdr3_length: 16; j_call: TRBJ1-2; v_call: TRBV3-1/TRBV3-2; cdr3_nt: TGTGCCAGCAGCCAAGTCGCGGGGCTCGGAGCGGGCGGCTACACCTTC; cdr3_aa: CASSQVAGLGAGGYTF
clone_size: .; d_call: .; cdr3_length: 17; j_call: TRBJ2-1; v_call: TRBV10-2; cdr3_nt: TGCGCCAGCACAACCCTTGTCTCCGCGAGTTTCTACAATGAGCAGTTCTTC; cdr3_aa: CASTTLVSASFYNEQFF
clone_size: .; d_call: .; cdr3_length: 13; j_call: TRBJ2-1; v_call: TRBV29-1; cdr3_nt: TGCAGCGTTGAAGGGGGCAGCCACAATGAGCAGTTCTTC; cdr3_aa: CSVEGGSHNEQFF
clone_size: .; d_call: TRBD2; cdr3_length: 15; j_call: TRBJ2-2; v_call: TRBV7-9; cdr3_nt: TGTGCCAGCAGATCTAGCGGGGGGAACACCGGGGAGCTGTTTTTT; cdr3_aa: CASRSSGGNTGELFF
clone_size: few; d_call: TRBD1; cdr3_length: 13; j_call: TRBJ1-2; v_call: TRBV4-2; cdr3_nt: TGTGCCAGCAGCCAACAGGGGGAGGATGGCTACACCTTC; cdr3_aa: CASSQQGEDGYTF
clone_size: .; d_call: TRBD2; cdr3_length: 16; j_call: TRBJ2-1; v_call: TRBV5-1; cdr3_nt: TGCGCCAGCAGCCTACTCCCTAGCGGGAGTCACAATGAGCAGTTCTTC; cdr3_aa: CASSLLPSGSHNEQFF
clone_size: .; d_call: TRBD2; cdr3_length: 14; j_call: TRBJ2-2; v_call: TRBV2; cdr3_nt: TGTGCCAGCATAGGGACTACCTACACCGGGGAGCTGTTTTTT; cdr3_aa: CASIGTTYTGELFF
clone_size: once; d_call: .; cdr3_length: 13; j_call: TRBJ2-7; v_call: TRBV27; cdr3_nt: TGTGCCAGCAGTTTACAGGGATCCTACGAGCAGTACTTC; cdr3_aa: CASSLQGSYEQYF
clone_size: .; d_call: .; cdr3_length: 12; j_call: TRBJ1-6; v_call: TRBV30; cdr3_nt: TGTGCCTGGAATTTGGAGGCCACACCCCTCCACTTT; cdr3_aa: CAWNLEATPLHF
clone_size: .; d_call: TRBD1; cdr3_length: 13; j_call: TRBJ2-2; v_call: TRBV15; cdr3_nt: TGTGCCACCAGCAGGACAGGGGCGGGGGAGCTGTTTTTT; cdr3_aa: CATSRTGAGELFF
clone_size: .; d_call: .; cdr3_length: 15; j_call: TRBJ1-5; v_call: TRBV6-5; cdr3_nt: TGTGCCAGCAGAGCCTACCGGGGAAGCAATCAGCCCCAGCATTTT; cdr3_aa: CASRAYRGSNQPQHF
clone_size: .; d_call: TRBD1; cdr3_length: 17; j_call: TRBJ1-1; v_call: TRBV19; cdr3_nt: TGTGCCAGTAGTGGACAGGGGGGCGCGGGGAGAAACACTGAAGCTTTCTTT; cdr3_aa: CASSGQGGAGRNTEAFF
clone_size: .; d_call: TRBD2; cdr3_length: 12; j_call: TRBJ2-7; v_call: TRBV11-3; cdr3_nt: TGTGCCAGCAGCGATAGCGGGAGGGCGCAGTACTTC; cdr3_aa: CASSDSGRAQYF
clone_size: .; d_call: .; cdr3_length: 16; j_call: TRBJ1-4; v_call: TRBV27; cdr3_nt: TGTGCCAGCAGTTTATCGACAGGAAGGTCTAATGAAAAACTGTTTTTT; cdr3_aa: CASSLSTGRSNEKLFF
clone_size: .; d_call: .; cdr3_length: 12; j_call: TRBJ2-5; v_call: TRBV6-1; cdr3_nt: TGTGCCAGCAGTGAACAGGAAGAGACCCAGTACTTC; cdr3_aa: CASSEQEETQYF
clone_size: .; d_call: .; cdr3_length: 13; j_call: TRBJ2-1; v_call: TRBV5-4; cdr3_nt: TGTGCCAGCAGCTCTGCTACTTACAATGAGCAGTTCTTC; cdr3_aa: CASSSATYNEQFF
clone_size: .; d_call: TRBD1; cdr3_length: 14; j_call: TRBJ1-1; v_call: TRBV10-3; cdr3_nt: TGTGCCGGTGGGGCCGGGACAGGGAAGGCTGAAGCTTTCTTT; cdr3_aa: CAGGAGTGKAEAFF
clone_size: once; d_call: TRBD1; cdr3_length: 17; j_call: TRBJ1-5; v_call: TRBV7-8; cdr3_nt: TGTGCCAGCAGCTTAGGACAGGGGGCCGATAGCAATCAGCCCCAGCATTTT; cdr3_aa: CASSLGQGADSNQPQHF
clone_size: .; d_call: TRBD1; cdr3_length: 15; j_call: TRBJ1-3; v_call: TRBV14; cdr3_nt: TGTGCCAGCAGCTATGGACAGGGAAAGGGAAACACCATATATTTT; cdr3_aa: CASSYGQGKGNTIYF
clone_size: .; d_call: TRBD2; cdr3_length: 18; j_call: TRBJ2-5; v_call: TRBV2; cdr3_nt: TGTGCCAGCACTCACGGGACTAGCGGGAGTAGGTCCAGAGAGACCCAGTACTTC; cdr3_aa: CASTHGTSGSRSRETQYF
clone_size: .; d_call: TRBD2; cdr3_length: 15; j_call: TRBJ2-7; v_call: TRBV6-4; cdr3_nt: TGTGCCAGCAGTGTACTAGCGGGAGAATCCTACGAGCAGTACTTC; cdr3_aa: CASSVLAGESYEQYF
clone_size: .; d_call: .; cdr3_length: 16; j_call: TRBJ1-6; v_call: TRBV5-1; cdr3_nt: TGCGCCAGCAGCTTGGTGGGCAGCCGTGGTGGGTCACCCCTCCACTTT; cdr3_aa: CASSLVGSRGGSPLHF
clone_size: .; d_call: TRBD2; cdr3_length: 15; j_call: TRBJ2-1; v_call: TRBV6-5; cdr3_nt: TGTGCCAGCAGAAGACTAGCGGACTCCTACAATGAGCAGTTCTTC; cdr3_aa: CASRRLADSYNEQFF
clone_size: .; d_call: .; cdr3_length: 13; j_call: TRBJ2-1; v_call: TRBV10-1; cdr3_nt: TGCGCCAGCAGTGAGGCTGGAAGCGGGGAGCAGTTCTTC; cdr3_aa: CASSEAGSGEQFF